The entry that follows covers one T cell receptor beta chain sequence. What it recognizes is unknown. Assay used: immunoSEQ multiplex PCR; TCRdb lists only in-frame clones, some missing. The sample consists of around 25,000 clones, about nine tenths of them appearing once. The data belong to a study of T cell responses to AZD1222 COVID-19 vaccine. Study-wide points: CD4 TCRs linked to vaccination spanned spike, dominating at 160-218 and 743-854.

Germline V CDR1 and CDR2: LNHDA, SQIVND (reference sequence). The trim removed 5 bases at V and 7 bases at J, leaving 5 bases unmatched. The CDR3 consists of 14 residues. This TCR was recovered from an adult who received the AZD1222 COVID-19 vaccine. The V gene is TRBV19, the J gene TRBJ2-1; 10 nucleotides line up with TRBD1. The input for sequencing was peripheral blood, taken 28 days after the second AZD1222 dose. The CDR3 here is CASSRDRGVNEQFF. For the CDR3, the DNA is TGTGCCAGTAGTCGGGACAGGGGTGTGAATGAGCAGTTCTTC.